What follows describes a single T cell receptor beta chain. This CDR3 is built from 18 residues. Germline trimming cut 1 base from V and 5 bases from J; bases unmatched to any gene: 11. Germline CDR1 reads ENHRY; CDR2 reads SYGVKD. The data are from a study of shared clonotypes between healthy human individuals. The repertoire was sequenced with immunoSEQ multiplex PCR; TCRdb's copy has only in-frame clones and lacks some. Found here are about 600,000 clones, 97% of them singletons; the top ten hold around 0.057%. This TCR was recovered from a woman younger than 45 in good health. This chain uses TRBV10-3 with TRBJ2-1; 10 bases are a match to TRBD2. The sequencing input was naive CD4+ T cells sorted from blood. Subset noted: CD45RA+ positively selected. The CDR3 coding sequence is TGTGCCATCAGTGAGTGGCCCCTTAGCGGGAGGCTAGACAATGAGCAGTTCTTC. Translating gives CAISEWPLSGRLDNEQFF.